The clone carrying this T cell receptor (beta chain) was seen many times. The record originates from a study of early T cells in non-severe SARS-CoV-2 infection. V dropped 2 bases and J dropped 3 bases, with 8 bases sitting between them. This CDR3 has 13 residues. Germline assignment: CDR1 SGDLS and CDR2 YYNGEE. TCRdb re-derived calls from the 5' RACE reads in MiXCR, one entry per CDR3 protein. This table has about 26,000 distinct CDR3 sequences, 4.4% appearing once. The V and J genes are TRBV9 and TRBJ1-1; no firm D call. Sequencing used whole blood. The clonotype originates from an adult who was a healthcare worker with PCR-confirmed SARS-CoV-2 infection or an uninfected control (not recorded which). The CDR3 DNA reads TGTGCCAGCAGCGTCTTTTGGGACACTGAAGCTTTCTTT. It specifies CASSVFWDTEAFF.